The table lists the clone carrying this TCR beta chain with many counts. Via MiXCR, TCRdb re-called the 5' RACE reads, giving one row per CDR3 protein. The sample holds under 200,000 distinct CDR3 sequences; 9.5% to 13% are singletons and the top ten take almost 30%. This record belongs to a study of CD8 T cells in ankylosing spondylitis. This CDR3 spans 15 amino acids. Germline lookup yields CDR1 SEHNR and CDR2 FQNEAQ (reference sequence). Trimming stripped 5 bases from V and 1 base from J, with 14 bases between. V is TRBV7-9 and J is TRBJ1-1; no clear D gene. What was sequenced was blood, either unsorted or a sorted T cell fraction (not recorded which). This clonotype originated in a male donor with ankylosing spondylitis or in good health (not recorded which). The CDR3 DNA is TGTGCCAGCAGCATCCCCAAGTCAGGGAACACTGAAGCTTTCTTT. Amino acids: CASSIPKSGNTEAFF.